The clone carrying this T cell receptor (beta chain) was counted once. The repertoire was sequenced with immunoSEQ multiplex PCR; TCRdb's copy has only in-frame clones and lacks some. The sample records more than 250,000 clones, about 90% being singletons. This record belongs to a study of blood T cell repertoires in COVID-19. The wider study: Donors in the United States, Italy and Spain gave samples during acute or convalescent COVID-19. Sources were T cells, B-cell-depleted T cells, or PBMCs; the material itself was cDNA or gDNA.

The CDR3 is 15 residues long. CDR1 MNHNY and CDR2 SVGAGI come from the germline V gene (reference sequence). Between the trimmed V and J ends, which lost 3 bases and 8 bases, there was a span of 16 bases. Assignment of participants to cohorts was predicated upon participant-reported clinical history. V gene TRBV6-6 combines with J gene TRBJ1-4; the D is unclear. Input material: PBMCs or T cells enriched from blood (not recorded which). The receptor was derived from a young woman with acute COVID-19. CDR3 DNA: TGTGCCAGCAGTTATTATGCCGCGAAACAGGAAAAACTGTTTTTT. This codes for CASSYYAAKQEKLFF.